A single sample gave rise to the 15 T cell receptor beta chains below, sequenced in a study of identical twins. TCRdb fed the 5' RACE reads into MiXCR, producing one record per CDR3 protein. The sample carries around 510,000 distinct CDR3 sequences, 13% to 15% recorded once. This same sample was also part of a study on yellow fever vaccine responses in identical twins.

Source material: CD4+ T cells sorted from blood. The receptors stem from a young woman in good health.

The gene calls are TRBV4-2 and TRBJ2-7, with D hard to call. From germline, CDR1 is LGHNA and CDR2 YNFKEQ. The V end was cut by 4 bases, the J end by 2 bases, with 12 bases between. The CDR3 is 14 amino acids. CDR3 protein: CASSPSSDPYEQYF. CDR3 in DNA: TGTGCCAGCAGCCCCTCCAGCGATCCCTACGAGCAGTACTTC.

Only a few counts were recorded for this clonotype. The chain employs TRBV20-1 and TRBJ1-6, with 9 bases lining up with TRBD1. Germline lookup yields CDR1 DFQATT and CDR2 SNEGSKA (reference sequence). This CDR3 comprises 15 residues. The ends lost 3 bases at V and 7 bases at J; junction bases unmatched: 7. In DNA, the CDR3 is TGCAGTGCTAGGGACAGGGGAGGAAGAAATTCACCCCTCCACTTT. It translates to CSARDRGGRNSPLHF.

Comments on this clonotype: The CDR3 does not close with the conserved phenylalanine or tryptophan, likely indicating a read error. The CDR3 DNA is TGTGCCAGTAGTGGACAGGGGGCAGAGAACTACAATGAGCAGTTCCTC. It encodes CASSGQGAENYNEQFL. The chain uses TRBV19 and TRBJ2-1; 11 nucleotides line up with TRBD1. Germline V CDR1 and CDR2: LNHDA, SQIVND (reference sequence). The length of the CDR3 is 16 residues. V shed 5 bases and J 3 bases; nucleotides not matched to a gene: 6.

This clonotype was counted many times. This rearrangement joins TRBV27 to TRBJ2-3; D possibly uses TRBD1 or TRBD2 (5 bases each). This CDR3 has 15 residues. Germline loops: CDR1 MNHEY, CDR2 SMNVEV (reference sequence). V shed 3 bases and J shed 3 bases, with 13 bases lying between them. The CDR3 loop reads CASSFKGPTTDTQYF. CDR3 in DNA: TGTGCCAGCAGTTTTAAGGGACCCACAACAGATACGCAGTATTTT.

This clonotype has at least ten counts. This rearrangement joins TRBV29-1 to TRBJ2-1; D gene ambiguous. From germline, CDR1 is SQVTM and CDR2 ANQGSEA. V was pared by 7 bases and J by 6 bases, with 10 bases between. The CDR3 runs 11 residues. The CDR3 loop reads CSAEARNEQFF. The CDR3 DNA follows: TGCAGCGCAGAGGCGCGCAATGAGCAGTTCTTC.

The table lists this clonotype with many counts. The rearrangement links TRBV12-3 or TRBV12-4 to TRBJ1-6; D not resolved. V gave up 4 bases and J gave up 10 bases, with 14 bases separating them. There are 14 residues in the CDR3. In DNA, the CDR3 is TGTGCCAGCAGTTCCTTACATTCGGGGTCACCCCTCCACTTT. Translating it yields CASSSLHSGSPLHF.

There are a few counts of this clonotype. This chain connects TRBV15 to TRBJ2-1, with D unclear. V dropped 8 bases and J dropped 5 bases, with 16 bases sitting between them. CDR1 is LNHNV and CDR2 is YYDKDF in the germline V gene (reference sequence). The CDR3 loop spans 14 amino acids. CDR3 loop: CATPLPLGDNEQFF. The DNA of the CDR3 is TGTGCCACCCCCCTTCCCCTGGGTGACAATGAGCAGTTCTTC.

The V call is TRBV20-1, the J call TRBJ2-2; no clear D. The ends were cut back, 0 bases at V and 6 bases at J, with 5 bases in the middle. The CDR3 is made up of 12 amino acids. Germline lookup yields CDR1 DFQATT and CDR2 SNEGSKA (reference sequence). The CDR3 is CSAREKPGELFF. CDR3 sequence (DNA): TGCAGTGCTAGAGAGAAGCCCGGGGAGCTGTTTTTT.

This clonotype occurred a few times. The chain has TRBV6-1 and TRBJ2-4, with 14 bases fitting TRBD2. The CDR3 totals 19 residues. Losses at the gene ends were 6 bases for V and 3 bases for J; bases not matched to a gene: 13. CDR1 MNHNS and CDR2 SASEGT come from the germline V gene. The CDR3 bases are TGTGCCAGCAGCCGAGAGACTAGCGGGAGGGCCCTCGGCAAAAACATTCAGTACTTC. Amino acids: CASSRETSGRALGKNIQYF.

The gene calls are TRBV12-3 or TRBV12-4 and TRBJ2-2, with TRBD2 matching over 8 bases. The CDR3 extends over 15 amino acids. Trimming took 2 bases from V and 4 from J; bases not matched to a gene: 3. DNA for the CDR3: TGTGCCAGCAGTTTACGCGGGGGGCGCACCGGGGAGCTGTTTTTT. Translation gives CASSLRGGRTGELFF.

DNA for the CDR3: TGTGCCAGCGGGTCAGACACAGATACGCAGTATTTT. It is translated as CASGSDTDTQYF. V usage is TRBV11-1 and J usage is TRBJ2-3; D remains unclear. The CDR3 totals 12 residues. CDR1 and CDR2 (germline): SGHAT, FQDESV (reference sequence). V was trimmed by 8 bases and J by 2 bases, leaving 8 bases between them.

In its sample, this clonotype was seen many times. The rearrangement uses TRBV9 and TRBJ2-3; TRBD2 matches at 14 bases. With 4 bases clipped from V and 3 bases from J, the junction kept 7 bases outside the gene matches. Germline lookup yields CDR1 SGDLS and CDR2 YYNGEE. This CDR3 has 17 residues. CDR3 nucleotide sequence: TGTGCCAGCAGCCCCCGGACTAGCGGGAGGAGGACAGATACGCAGTATTTT. Residues: CASSPRTSGRRTDTQYF. The full variable domain, its missing parts supplied by reference TRBV9 and TRBJ2-3, is DSGVTQTPKHLITATGQRVTLRCSPRSGDLSVYWYQQSLDQGLQFLIQYYNGEERAKGNILERFSAQQFPDLHSELNLSSLELGDSALYFCASSPRTSGRRTDTQYFGPGTRLTVL.

There are a few counts of this clonotype. V and J are TRBV6-1 and TRBJ2-5, with 7 nucleotides matching TRBD2. Germline V gives CDR1 MNHNS, CDR2 SASEGT. CDR3 size: 15 residues. J gave up 5 bases and V 10 bases, and 16 bases lay outside the gene matches. Written as DNA, the CDR3 is TGTGCCACCCGGGGAGGGTCCCCTAGTTGGGAGACCCAGTACTTC. It encodes CATRGGSPSWETQYF.

This clonotype was recorded at least ten times. This chain connects TRBV29-1 to TRBJ2-1; 11 bases are shared with TRBD2. Per the germline V gene, CDR1 is SQVTM and CDR2 is ANQGSEA. V trimming: 1 base; J trimming: 10 bases; junction bases outside the gene matches: 12. The CDR3 sequence is 16 residues long. CDR3 bases: TGCAGCGTTGAAGGGGGGACTAGCGGAGAGCTGGGAGAGCAGTTCTTC. Protein: CSVEGGTSGELGEQFF.

This clonotype was found a few times. The chain is built from TRBV27 and TRBJ2-7; a weak D match, TRBD2 (7 bases). This CDR3 spans 15 amino acids. Germline values: CDR1 MNHEY, CDR2 SMNVEV (reference sequence). The V end lost 4 bases, the J end lost 3 bases, and 16 bases lay between the germline ends. In DNA, the CDR3 is TGTGCCAGCAGTTATGGGGGGGGGCCCCGCTACGAGCAGTACTTC. It codes for CASSYGGGPRYEQYF.